The T cell receptor beta chain under discussion was sequenced for a study of cytomegalovirus exposure and HLA in healthy donors. Across the study: Early released data comprised around 80 million unique TCRs from HLA-typed donors.

Both 60 Vbeta primers and 13 Jbeta primers went into the PCR. Sequencing was performed with immunoSEQ multiplex PCR; in TCRdb, only in-frame clones are kept and a portion is missing. The sample has 150,000 to 200,000 clones; 65% to 85% are singletons. Study conclusions and caveats: In vitro assays verified that a few CMV-associated chains recognized CMV antigens specifically.

In this sample, this clone turned up a few times. Its target is not known. The V end was cut by 5 bases, the J end by 8 bases, with 15 bases between. This CDR3 spans 13 amino acids. CDR1 is MNHEY and CDR2 is SVGAGI in the germline V gene. This TCR came from a girl aged 10 to 17 in good health and CMV-seropositive. The chain joins TRBV6-5 to TRBJ1-2; D is possibly TRBD1 (5 bases). The sequenced sample was PBMCs. The chain's CDR3 is CASSPGGGGGYTF. CDR3 in DNA: TGTGCCAGCAGTCCCGGGGGGGGAGGGGGCTACACCTTC.